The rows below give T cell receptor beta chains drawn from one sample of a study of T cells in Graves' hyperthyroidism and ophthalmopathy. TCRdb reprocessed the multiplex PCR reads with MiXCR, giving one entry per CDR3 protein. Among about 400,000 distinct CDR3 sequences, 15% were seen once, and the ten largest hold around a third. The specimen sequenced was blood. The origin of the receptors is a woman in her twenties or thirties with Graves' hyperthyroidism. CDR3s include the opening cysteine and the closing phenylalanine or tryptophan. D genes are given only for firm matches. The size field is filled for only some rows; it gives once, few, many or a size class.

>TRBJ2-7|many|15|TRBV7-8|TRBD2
TGTGCCAGCAGCTCGAAGCGGGAGCGGTCTTACGAGCAGTACTTC
CASSSKRERSYEQYF
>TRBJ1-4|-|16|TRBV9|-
TGTGCCAGCAGCGTAGAGGCAGAAAGACCGGGTGAAAAACTGTTTTTT
CASSVEAERPGEKLFF
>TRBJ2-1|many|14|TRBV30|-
TGTGCCTGGAGCCGGGGGGCGGTTGCCAATGAGCAGTTCTTC
CAWSRGAVANEQFF
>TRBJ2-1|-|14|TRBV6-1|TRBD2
TGTGCCAGCGAGGTGGGAGGGACTTACAATGAGCAGTTCTTC
CASEVGGTYNEQFF
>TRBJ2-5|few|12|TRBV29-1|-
TGCAGCGTTGAAGGGCTGATAGAGACCCAGTACTTC
CSVEGLIETQYF
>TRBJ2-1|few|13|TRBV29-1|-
TGCAGCGTTGTGAGGGTTACCTACAATGAGCAGTTCTTC
CSVVRVTYNEQFF
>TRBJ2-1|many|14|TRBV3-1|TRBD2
TGTGCCAGCAGCCAATCTAGCGGGATAAATGAGCAGTTCTTC
CASSQSSGINEQFF
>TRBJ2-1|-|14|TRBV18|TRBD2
TGTGCCAGCTCATCGATAGCGGGAGCCAATGAGCAGTTCTTC
CASSSIAGANEQFF
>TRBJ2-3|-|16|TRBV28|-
TGTGCCAGCAGTTTATATCCAGGGTCAGCGGGAGATACGCAGTATTTT
CASSLYPGSAGDTQYF
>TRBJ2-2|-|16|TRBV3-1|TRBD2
TGTGCCAGCAGCCAAGGGCTTGGACTAGAATCCGGGGAGCTGTTTTTT
CASSQGLGLESGELFF
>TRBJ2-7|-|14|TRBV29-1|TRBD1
TGCAGCGTTGAATTCACCGGGACAGGGGACGGGCAGTACTTC
CSVEFTGTGDGQYF
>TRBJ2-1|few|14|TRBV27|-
TGTGCCAGCAGTCCCGCGGGACCCTACAATGAGCAGTTCTTC
CASSPAGPYNEQFF
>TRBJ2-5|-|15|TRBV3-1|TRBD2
TGTGCCAGCAGCCCGTTAGCGGGAGCAATGGAGACCCAGTACTTC
CASSPLAGAMETQYF
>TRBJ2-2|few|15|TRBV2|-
TGTGCCAGCAGGGGGGACGGAAAGAACACCGGGGAGCTGTTTTTT
CASRGDGKNTGELFF
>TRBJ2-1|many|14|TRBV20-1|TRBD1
TGCAGTGTTCAACCGGGACAGGGGGCAAATGAGCAGTTCTTC
CSVQPGQGANEQFF
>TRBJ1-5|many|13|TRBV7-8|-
TGTGCCAGCAGCCCTGAGGGGATTCAGCCCCAGCATTTT
CASSPEGIQPQHF
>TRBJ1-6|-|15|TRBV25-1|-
TGTGCCAGCAGTGGGCCGGGACGGGGAAATTCACCCCTCCACTTT
CASSGPGRGNSPLHF
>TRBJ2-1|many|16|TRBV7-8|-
TGTGCCAGCAGCTCGGGCAGGTGGGCCCAAAGGAATGAGCAGTTCTTC
CASSSGRWAQRNEQFF
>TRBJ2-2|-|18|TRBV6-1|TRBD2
TGTACCAGCAGCCAAGATCTCCCCAGCGGGGGCCACACCGGGGAGCTGTTTTTT
CTSSQDLPSGGHTGELFF
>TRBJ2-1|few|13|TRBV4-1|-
TGCGCCAGCAGCCAATTCGTGAACAATGAGCAGTTCTTC
CASSQFVNNEQFF
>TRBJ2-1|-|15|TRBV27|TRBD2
TGTGCCAGCGGACCATCCGGGACTAGAAACAATGAGCAGTTCTTC
CASGPSGTRNNEQFF
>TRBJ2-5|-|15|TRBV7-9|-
TGTGCCAGCAGCTTAGTGTGGCAGGCACAAGAGACCCAGTACTTC
CASSLVWQAQETQYF
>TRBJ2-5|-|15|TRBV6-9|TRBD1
TGTGCCAGCAGTTCCCAGACAGGGCAGCAAGAGACCCAGTACTTC
CASSSQTGQQETQYF
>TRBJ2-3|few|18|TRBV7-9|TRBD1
TGTGCCAGCAGCTTAATCGCGCCCCGGGACAGGGGGCCGGATACGCAGTATTTT
CASSLIAPRDRGPDTQYF
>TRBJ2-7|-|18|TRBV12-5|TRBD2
TGTGCTAGTGAGAATGAGACTAGCGGGAGTTTGGGAACGTACGAGCAGTACTTC
CASENETSGSLGTYEQYF
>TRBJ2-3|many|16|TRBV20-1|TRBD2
TGCAGTGCTAGAGATCTGGTAGCGGGAGACCCAGATACGCAGTATTTT
CSARDLVAGDPDTQYF
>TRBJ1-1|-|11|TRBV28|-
TGTGCCAGCAGGCAGAGGGAGGGGGCTTTCTTT
CASRQREGAFF
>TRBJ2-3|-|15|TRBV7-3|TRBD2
TGTGCCAGCAGCCCTAGCGGGAGAAGTACAGATACGCAGTATTTT
CASSPSGRSTDTQYF
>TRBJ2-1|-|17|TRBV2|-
TGTGCCAGCAGGGAGGAGTTAACACCCAGCTCCTACAATGAGCAGTTCTTC
CASREELTPSSYNEQFF
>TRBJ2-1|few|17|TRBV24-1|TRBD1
TGTGCCACCAGTGACCACAGGGGGCTAAGCTCCTACAATGAGCAGTTCTTC
CATSDHRGLSSYNEQFF
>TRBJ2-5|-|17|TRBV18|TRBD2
TGTGCCAGCTCACCTCCCTCGGGGAGGGAAAAACAAGAGACCCAGTACTTC
CASSPPSGREKQETQYF
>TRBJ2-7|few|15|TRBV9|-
TGTGCCAGCAGTGGAAACAAGGGGGGGGTCTACGAGCAGTACTTC
CASSGNKGGVYEQYF
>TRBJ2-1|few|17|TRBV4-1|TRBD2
TGCGCCAGCAGCCAAGATGCTAGCGGGTTCTCCTACAATGAGCAGTTCTTC
CASSQDASGFSYNEQFF
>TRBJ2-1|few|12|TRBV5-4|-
TGTGCCAGCAGCCTTAAGCCGTGGGAGCAGTTCTTC
CASSLKPWEQFF
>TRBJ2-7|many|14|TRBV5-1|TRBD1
TGCGCCAGCAGCTACTTGGACAGGGTCTACGAGCAGTACTTC
CASSYLDRVYEQYF
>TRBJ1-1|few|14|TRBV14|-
TGTGCCAGCAGCCAAGAAAGCAGGGCCACTGAAGCTTTCTTT
CASSQESRATEAFF
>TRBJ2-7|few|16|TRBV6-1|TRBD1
TGTGCCAGCAGAGATATCAACAGGGGGCGCTTCTACGAGCAGTACTTC
CASRDINRGRFYEQYF
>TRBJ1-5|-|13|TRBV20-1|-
TGCAGTGCTAGACCCACGGGGAATCAGCCCCAGCATTTT
CSARPTGNQPQHF
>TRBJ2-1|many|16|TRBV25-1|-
TGTGCCAGCAGTGACTCCCGGACCCCGTCCTACAATGAGCAGTTCTTC
CASSDSRTPSYNEQFF
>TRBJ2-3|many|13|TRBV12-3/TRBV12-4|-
TGTGCCAGCAGCCCCATACCCGGAGATACGCAGTATTTT
CASSPIPGDTQYF